The rows below give T cell receptor beta chains drawn from one sample of a study of monozygotic twins with inflammatory bowel disease. TCRdb re-called the 5' RACE reads and catalogs CDR3 proteins one per entry, DNA excluded. The data show fewer than 550,000 distinct CDR3 sequences, and the top ten clones hold around 2.4%. Sequenced input: blood. These TCRs come from a human donor with ulcerative colitis or Crohn's disease, or a healthy co-twin of an affected twin (not recorded which). The CDR3 runs from the conserved cysteine through the conserved F or W.

J gene	V gene	CDR3 length	CDR3 protein
TRBJ2-7	TRBV28	15	CASSLETGRSYEQYF
TRBJ2-1	TRBV14	17	CASSQDLSGIAFNEQFF
TRBJ1-1	TRBV5-6	11	CASFRYTEAFF
TRBJ2-5	TRBV29-1	15	CSVRMTAVGPETQYF
TRBJ1-2	TRBV7-9	12	CASSPQGEGYTF
TRBJ2-2	TRBV18	17	CASSPRAGLSNTGELFF
TRBJ2-7	TRBV5-1	13	CASSLSPGYEQYF
TRBJ1-2	TRBV18	15	CASSLYLTGGYGYTF
TRBJ2-7	TRBV20-1	14	CSATKGGGSYEQYF
TRBJ1-4	TRBV5-1	15	CASSPTVATNEKLFF
TRBJ1-4	TRBV30	14	CAWSSGTAVEKLFF
TRBJ2-1	TRBV20-1	12	CSASSDRGEQFF
TRBJ2-1	TRBV5-1	15	CASSRDTDSYNEQFF
TRBJ2-1	TRBV2	13	CASNRDSYNEQFF
TRBJ2-7	TRBV10-3	11	CAISAAYEQYF
TRBJ1-1	TRBV5-1	15	CASSNTGTENTEAFF
TRBJ2-6	TRBV7-2	15	CASSLQGPGANVLTF
TRBJ2-3	TRBV12-3/TRBV12-4	13	CASTPQGAVTQYF